These 9 T cell receptor beta chains were all obtained from the same sample, sequenced in a study of OX40 agonist ivuxolimab in advanced cancers. Here immunoSEQ multiplex PCR was the method, and the copy in TCRdb shows in-frame clones only, minus some. The sample has 70,000 to 95,000 clones, just over 85% seen once. Sequences were derived from CD4+ or CD8+ T cells sorted from blood, sampled in a trial of the OX40 agonist ivuxolimab. The receptor source for this set is an adult with an advanced solid tumor such as melanoma, head and neck, liver or kidney cancer.

There are a few counts of this clone. This sequence joins TRBV7-3 and TRBJ2-6, with D uncertain. The CDR3 loop spans 14 amino acids. Germline V gives CDR1 SGHTA, CDR2 FQGTGA. V was trimmed by 1 base and J by 4 bases, leaving 5 bases between them. Written as DNA, the CDR3 is TGTGCCAGCAGCTTAAGCCTCGGGGCCAACGTCCTGACTTTC. Translated: CASSLSLGANVLTF.

The chain joins TRBV5-1 to TRBJ1-2; TRBD1 matches 9 bases. V was pared by 4 bases and J by 7 bases, with 8 bases of the junction left unmatched. Germline loops: CDR1 SGHRS, CDR2 YFSETQ. The CDR3 contains 14 residues. The CDR3 here is CASSQLQGARGYTF. The CDR3 DNA reads TGCGCCAGCAGCCAATTACAGGGGGCGCGTGGCTACACCTTC.

The count of this clone is one. This rearrangement joins TRBV7-8 to TRBJ1-2, with TRBD1 matching 7 bases. The J segment lost 7 bases and the V segment lost 5 bases, leaving 16 bases of the junction unmatched. The germline V gene has CDR1 SGHVS and CDR2 FQNEAQ. This CDR3 contains 16 residues. The CDR3 here is CASSPLRRGLGGGYTF. The CDR3 DNA sequence: TGTGCCAGCAGCCCGCTTAGGAGGGGGCTAGGAGGTGGCTACACCTTC.

The rearrangement uses TRBV4-2 and TRBJ2-2; 9 bases agree with TRBD2. The CDR3 runs to 20 residues. Per germline, CDR1 LGHNA and CDR2 YNFKEQ. Trimming removed 0 bases from V and 0 bases from J; junction bases left unmatched: 11. CDR3 DNA: TGTGCCAGCAGCCAAGATTGGGGCGGGAGGGCTCTTGCGAACACCGGGGAGCTGTTTTTT. It yields the protein CASSQDWGGRALANTGELFF.

The chain has TRBV6-6 and TRBJ2-3; a possible D gene is TRBD1 (6 bases). From germline, CDR1 is MNHNY and CDR2 SVGAGI (reference sequence). V was trimmed by 7 bases and J by 2 bases, leaving 16 bases between them. There are 15 residues in the CDR3. DNA of the CDR3: TGTGCCAGCACCCCCGTGGGGGCACCCACAGATACGCAGTATTTT. Translated: CASTPVGAPTDTQYF.

The genes are TRBV6-1 and TRBJ2-3, with D tentatively TRBD1 or TRBD2 (5 bases each). The V gene's germline CDR1 is MNHNS and CDR2 SASEGT. CDR3 length: 15 amino acids. Trimming took 3 bases from V and 0 from J, leaving 10 bases between them. For the CDR3, the DNA is TGTGCCAGCAGTGAGCACGGGGCTAGCACAGATACGCAGTATTTT. Its translation: CASSEHGASTDTQYF.

V is TRBV2 and J is TRBJ1-4; D ambiguous. Germline CDR1 SNHLY, CDR2 FYNNEI. This CDR3 contains 14 residues. V was trimmed by 6 bases and J by 0 bases, leaving 8 bases between them. The CDR3 loop is CASSDRTTNEKLFF. CDR3 nucleotides: TGTGCCAGCAGCGACCGTACAACTAATGAAAAACTGTTTTTT. Based on the CDR3 plus reference TRBV2 and TRBJ1-4, the full variable domain is EPEVTQTPSHQVTQMGQEVILRCVPISNHLYFYWYRQILGQKVEFLVSFYNNEISEKSEIFDDQFSVERPDGSNFTLKIRSTKLEDSAMYFCASSDRTTNEKLFFGSGTQLSVL.

The gene calls are TRBV5-1 and TRBJ1-1, with TRBD1 matching 8 bases. V was pared by 2 bases and J by 3 bases, with 6 bases of the junction left unmatched. This CDR3 comprises 15 residues. Per the germline V gene, CDR1 is SGHRS and CDR2 is YFSETQ. This chain's CDR3 is CASSFRTGRDTEAFF. CDR3 nucleotides: TGCGCCAGCAGCTTCCGGACAGGGAGGGACACTGAAGCTTTCTTT.

The chain uses TRBV5-1 and TRBJ2-7, with TRBD1 matching 8 bases. Germline assignment: CDR1 SGHRS and CDR2 YFSETQ. The CDR3 is 14 residues long. V lost 2 bases, J lost 1 base, and 2 bases stayed unmatched. This CDR3 is CASSFGQGSYEQYF. In DNA, the CDR3 is TGCGCCAGCAGCTTCGGACAGGGATCCTACGAGCAGTACTTC.